This T cell receptor beta chain was documented in a study of Graves' ophthalmopathy and Graves' hyperthyroidism. Amplification from RNA transcripts yielded the TCR beta CDR3 regions. The first-round RT-PCR employed HTBI primers together with the Qiagen OneStep RT-PCR kit. A multiplex PCR was then performed as the second round. TCRdb reprocessed the multiplex PCR reads via MiXCR and lists one record per CDR3 protein. The table lists roughly 400,000 distinct CDR3 sequences, 15% of them singletons. The sequenced sample was peripheral blood. This sequence was found in a woman under 30 with stable Graves' hyperthyroidism.

The CDR3 spells CATSDSGQGAGNTEAFF. Here the CDR3 DNA reads TGTGCCACCAGTGATTCGGGACAGGGAGCGGGGAACACTGAAGCTTTCTTT. V gene TRBV24-1 combines with J gene TRBJ1-1, with TRBD1 matching 9 bases. The germline V gene has CDR1 KGHDR and CDR2 SFDVKD. J was trimmed by 1 base and V by 2 bases; bases with no gene match: 7. The CDR3 length is 17 residues.